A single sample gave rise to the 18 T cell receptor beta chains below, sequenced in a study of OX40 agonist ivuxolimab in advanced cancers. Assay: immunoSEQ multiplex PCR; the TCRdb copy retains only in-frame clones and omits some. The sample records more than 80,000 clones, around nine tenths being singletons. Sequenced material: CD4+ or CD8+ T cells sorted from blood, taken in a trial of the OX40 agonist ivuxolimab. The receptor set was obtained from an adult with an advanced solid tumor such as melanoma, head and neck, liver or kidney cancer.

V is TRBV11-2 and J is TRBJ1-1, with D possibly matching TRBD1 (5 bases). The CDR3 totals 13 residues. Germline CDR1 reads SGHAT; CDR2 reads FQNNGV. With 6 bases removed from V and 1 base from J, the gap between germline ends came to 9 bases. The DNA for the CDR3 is TGTGCCAGCAGTCTACAGGAGAACACTGAAGCTTTCTTT. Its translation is CASSLQENTEAFF. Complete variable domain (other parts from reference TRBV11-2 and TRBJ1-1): EAGVAQSPRYKIIEKRQSVAFWCNPISGHATLYWYQQILGQGPKLLIQFQNNGVVDDSQLPKDRFSAERLKGVDSTLKIQPAKLEDSAVYLCASSLQENTEAFFGQGTRLTVV.

CDR3 in amino acids: CASSQVADTQYF. The CDR3 bases are TGTGCCAGCAGCCAAGTGGCAGATACGCAGTATTTT. This chain uses TRBV7-8 with TRBJ2-3; unclear D gene. Germline CDR1 reads SGHVS; CDR2 reads FQNEAQ. The length of the CDR3 is 12 residues. Trimming took 5 bases from V and 4 from J, leaving 7 bases between them.

Here the CDR3 DNA reads TGTGCCAGCAGCTTCCCGACGACAGGGGGCCAGGACGAGCAGTACTTC. Protein product: CASSFPTTGGQDEQYF. The rearrangement uses TRBV7-2 and TRBJ2-7, with 10 bases fitting TRBD1. The V gene's germline CDR1 is SGHTA and CDR2 FQGNSA. CDR3 length: 16 amino acids. Trimming at V came to 3 bases and at J to 5 bases, leaving 10 bases not matched to a gene.

The CDR3 region is CASSFTGTSSYNEQFF. CDR3 nucleotide sequence: TGTGCCAGCAGCTTTACCGGGACTAGCTCCTACAATGAGCAGTTCTTC. V gene TRBV7-2 combines with J gene TRBJ2-1; 8 bases are a match to TRBD2. In germline, CDR1 is SGHTA, CDR2 FQGNSA. J gave up 0 bases and V 3 bases, and 4 bases lay outside the gene matches. This CDR3 is 16 amino acids long. The whole variable domain, filled in from reference TRBV7-2 and TRBJ2-1, reads GAGVSQSPSNKVTEKGKDVELRCDPISGHTALYWYRQSLGQGLEFLIYFQGNSAPDKSGLPSDRFSAERTGGSVSTLTIQRTQQEDSAVYLCASSFTGTSSYNEQFFGPGTRLTVL.

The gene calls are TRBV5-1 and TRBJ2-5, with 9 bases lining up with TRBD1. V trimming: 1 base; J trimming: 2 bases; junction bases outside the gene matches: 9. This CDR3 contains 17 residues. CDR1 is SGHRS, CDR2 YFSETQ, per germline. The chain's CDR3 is CASSLWVTGGLQETQYF. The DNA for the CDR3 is TGCGCCAGCAGCTTGTGGGTGACAGGGGGGTTACAAGAGACCCAGTACTTC.

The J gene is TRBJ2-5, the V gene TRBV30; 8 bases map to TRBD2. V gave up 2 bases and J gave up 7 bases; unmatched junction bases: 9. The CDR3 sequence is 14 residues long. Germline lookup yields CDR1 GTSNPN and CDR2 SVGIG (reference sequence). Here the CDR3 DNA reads TGTGCCTGGAGTAGCGGGAGAAGGGTTGGGACCCAGTACTTC. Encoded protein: CAWSSGRRVGTQYF.

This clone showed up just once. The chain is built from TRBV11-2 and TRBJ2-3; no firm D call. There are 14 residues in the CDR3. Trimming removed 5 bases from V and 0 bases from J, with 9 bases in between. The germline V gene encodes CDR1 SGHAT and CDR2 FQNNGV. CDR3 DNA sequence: TGTGCCAGCAGCATCGGATTTAGCACAGATACGCAGTATTTT. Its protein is CASSIGFSTDTQYF.

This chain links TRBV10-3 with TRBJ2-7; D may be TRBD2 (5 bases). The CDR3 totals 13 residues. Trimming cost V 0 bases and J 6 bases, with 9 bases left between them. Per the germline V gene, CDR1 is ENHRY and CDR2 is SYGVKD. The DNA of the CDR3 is TGTGCCATCAGTGAGTCGCTAGCATCCGAGCAGTACTTC. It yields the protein CAISESLASEQYF.

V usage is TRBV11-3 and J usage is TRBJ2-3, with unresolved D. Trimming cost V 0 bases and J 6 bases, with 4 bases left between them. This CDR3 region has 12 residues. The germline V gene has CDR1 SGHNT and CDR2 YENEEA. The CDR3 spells CASSLEGDTQYF. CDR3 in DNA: TGTGCCAGCAGCTTAGAGGGGGATACGCAGTATTTT. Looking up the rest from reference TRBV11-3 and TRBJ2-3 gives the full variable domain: EAGVVQSPRYKIIEKKQPVAFWCNPISGHNTLYWYLQNLGQGPELLIRYENEEAVDDSQLPKDRFSAERLKGVDSTLKIQPAELGDSAVYLCASSLEGDTQYFGPGTRLTVL.

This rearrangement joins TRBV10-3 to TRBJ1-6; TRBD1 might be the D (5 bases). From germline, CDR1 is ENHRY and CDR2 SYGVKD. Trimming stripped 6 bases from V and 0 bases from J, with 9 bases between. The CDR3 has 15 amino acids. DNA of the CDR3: TGTGCCATCAGCGAACAGGACTCCTATAATTCACCCCTCCACTTT. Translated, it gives CAISEQDSYNSPLHF.

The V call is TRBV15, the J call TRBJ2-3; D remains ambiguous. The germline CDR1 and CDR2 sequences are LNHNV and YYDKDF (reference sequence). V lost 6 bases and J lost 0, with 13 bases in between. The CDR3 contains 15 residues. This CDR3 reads CATRSTAFSTDTQYF. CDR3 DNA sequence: TGTGCCACCAGGTCTACAGCCTTTAGCACAGATACGCAGTATTTT.

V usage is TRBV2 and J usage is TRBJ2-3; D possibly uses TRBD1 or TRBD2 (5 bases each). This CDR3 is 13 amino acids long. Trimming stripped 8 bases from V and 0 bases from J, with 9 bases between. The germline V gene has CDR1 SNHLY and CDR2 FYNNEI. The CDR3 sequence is CASGDQSTDTQYF. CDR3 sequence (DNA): TGTGCCAGCGGGGACCAAAGCACAGATACGCAGTATTTT.

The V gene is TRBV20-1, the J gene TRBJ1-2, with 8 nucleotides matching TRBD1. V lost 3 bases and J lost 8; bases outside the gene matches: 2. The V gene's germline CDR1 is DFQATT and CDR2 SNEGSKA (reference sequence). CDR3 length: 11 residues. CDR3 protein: CSARGQEGYTF. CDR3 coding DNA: TGCAGTGCTAGGGGACAGGAAGGCTACACCTTC.

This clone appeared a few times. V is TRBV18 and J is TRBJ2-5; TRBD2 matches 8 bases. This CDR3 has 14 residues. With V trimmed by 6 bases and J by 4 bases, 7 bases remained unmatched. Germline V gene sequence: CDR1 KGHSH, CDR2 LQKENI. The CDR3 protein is CASSAGTRGETQYF. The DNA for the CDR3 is TGTGCCAGCTCGGCCGGGACTAGGGGAGAGACCCAGTACTTC.

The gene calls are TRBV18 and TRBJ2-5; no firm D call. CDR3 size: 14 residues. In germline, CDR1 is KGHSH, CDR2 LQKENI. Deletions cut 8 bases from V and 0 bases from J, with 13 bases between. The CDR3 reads CASASLGYQETQYF. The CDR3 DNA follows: TGTGCCAGCGCCTCGTTGGGGTACCAAGAGACCCAGTACTTC.

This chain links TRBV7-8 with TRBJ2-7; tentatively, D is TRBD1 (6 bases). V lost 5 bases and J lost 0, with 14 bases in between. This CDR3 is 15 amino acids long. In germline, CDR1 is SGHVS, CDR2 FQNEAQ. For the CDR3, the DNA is TGTGCCAGCAGCCCGAGGACAGAGATCTCCTACGAGCAGTACTTC. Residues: CASSPRTEISYEQYF.

The CDR3 DNA reads as TGTGCCAGCAGCCCCCGGGACGGTTATGGCTACACCTTC. Its translation: CASSPRDGYGYTF. The V call is TRBV9, the J call TRBJ1-2; weak D call: TRBD1 (5 bases). The CDR3 length is 13 residues. Trimming removed 4 bases from V and 5 bases from J, with 12 bases in between. CDR1 SGDLS and CDR2 YYNGEE come from the germline V gene.

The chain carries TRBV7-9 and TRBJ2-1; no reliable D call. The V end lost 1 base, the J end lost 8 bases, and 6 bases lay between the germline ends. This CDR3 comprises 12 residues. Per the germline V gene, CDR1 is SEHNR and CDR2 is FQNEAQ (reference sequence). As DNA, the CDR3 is TGTGCCAGCAGCTTAGATTCGCATGAGCAGTTCTTC. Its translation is CASSLDSHEQFF. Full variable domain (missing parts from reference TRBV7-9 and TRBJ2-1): DTGVSQNPRHKITKRGQNVTFRCDPISEHNRLYWYRQTLGQGPEFLTYFQNEAQLEKSRLLSDRFSAERPKGSFSTLEIQRTEQGDSAMYLCASSLDSHEQFFGPGTRLTVL.